This entry is about one T cell receptor beta chain. What it binds is not known. Germline V gives CDR1 MNHNS, CDR2 SASEGT. The CDR3 sequence is 14 residues long. V gave up 8 bases and J gave up 7 bases; unmatched junction bases: 10. What CD8 memory combined were CD45RO+ cells and CCR7-negative CD45RA+ TemRA cells. In replicate PCRs of sorted subsets, 150 to 200 ng DNA, approximately 30,000 T cell genomes, was used. The protocol was immunoSEQ multiplex PCR, while the TCRdb copy is restricted to in-frame clones and leaves out a portion. The sample records 550,000 to 800,000 clones, about 90% being singletons. This specimen comes from a study of shared clonotypes between healthy human individuals. About the research overall: Each donor contributed plates that comprised three CD4 naive, three CD4 memory, two CD8 naive and one CD8 memory.

Whole-study results and caveats: Compared with memory subsets, naive subsets generally had larger estimated richness.

Sequenced: memory CD8+ T cells from PBMCs. Subset here: CD45RO+ cells pooled with CCR7-negative TemRA cells. The source is a young man in good health. Some clones in this sample may be carry-over from other donors' samples. V usage is TRBV6-1 and J usage is TRBJ1-5, with 8 bases identical to TRBD1. CDR3: CASGLDRVSQPQHF. CDR3 DNA sequence: TGTGCCAGCGGTCTGGACAGGGTTTCACAGCCCCAGCATTTT.